This TCR beta chain was recovered during a study of blood T cells in healthy people across ages. Points from the study as a whole: The percentage of naive T cells correlated strongly with TCR beta diversity.

With regard to this clonotype: Its matching antigen is unknown.

CDR1 is SGHDN, CDR2 FVKESK, per germline. The V end lost 1 base, the J end lost 3 bases, and 10 bases lay between the germline ends. The CDR3 extends over 14 amino acids. The second PCR ran about 7 to 12 cycles with a sample-barcoded 5' primer and J-beta primers. In TCRdb, the 5' RACE reads were re-called with MiXCR into one record per CDR3 protein. Of over 1,500,000 distinct CDR3 sequences listed, around 40% are singletons. This chain uses TRBV14 with TRBJ2-7; D tentatively fits TRBD1 or TRBD2 (5 bases each). Sequenced material: blood. The clonotype comes from a human donor in good health. CDR3 nucleotides: TGTGCCAGCAGCCAAGGGGACGGACTCTACGAGCAGTACTTC. Its protein product is CASSQGDGLYEQYF.